This entry features one TCR beta chain sequence. Blood RNA came from unsorted whole blood; germline DNA was also extracted. The germline V gene encodes CDR1 MGHRA and CDR2 YSYEKL. The V end lost 0 bases, the J end lost 2 bases, and 16 bases lay between the germline ends. This CDR3 region has 17 residues. These data belong to a study of tumor-infiltrating lymphocytes in primary liver carcinoma. From approximately 0.5 ug of total RNA, TCR beta-specific cDNA was reverse-transcribed using a constant-region primer. Libraries for TCR beta were built through three nested multiplex PCR rounds, which together made up a slightly modified ARM-PCR procedure. A C-beta reverse primer and TRBV1-TRBV30 forward primers served in each of the first two PCR rounds, at 10 cycles apiece. TCRdb fed the multiplex PCR reads into MiXCR, producing one record per CDR3 protein. The sample shows about 180,000 distinct CDR3 sequences, 50% to 75% of them seen only once.

The sample consisted of peripheral blood. This clonotype was sampled from a man aged 35 to 55 with primary liver carcinoma and hepatitis B virus infection. The chain carries TRBV4-1 and TRBJ2-5, with D perhaps TRBD1 (6 bases). The CDR3 reads CASSQDGGQTYQETQYF. Written as DNA, the CDR3 is TGCGCCAGCAGCCAAGACGGTGGACAGACTTATCAAGAGACCCAGTACTTC.